Shown below are 8 T cell receptor beta chains from a single sample sequenced in a study of early T cells in non-severe SARS-CoV-2 infection. TCRdb fed the 5' RACE reads into MiXCR, producing one record per CDR3 protein. The repertoire has fewer than 35,000 distinct CDR3 sequences, about 10% of them found once; the top ten carry about 13%. The sequencing input was whole blood. The receptor set was obtained from an adult who was a healthcare worker with PCR-confirmed SARS-CoV-2 infection or an uninfected control (not recorded which).

This chain joins TRBV5-1 and TRBJ1-5, with D possibly TRBD1 on 6 matching bases. The germline gives CDR1 SGHRS, CDR2 YFSETQ. V lost 5 bases and J lost 6, with 12 bases in between. The CDR3 length is 13 residues. DNA of the CDR3: TGCGCCAGCAGTGAAGGAGGGGGTCAGCCCCAGCATTTT. It codes for CASSEGGGQPQHF.

This clonotype was found many times. The chain recombines TRBV7-9 with TRBJ2-7, with 8 bases matching TRBD1. V was clipped by 3 bases and J by 7 bases; unmatched bases: 5. The CDR3 has 13 residues. Germline CDR1 SEHNR, CDR2 FQNEAQ (reference sequence). The CDR3 region has the DNA TGTGCCAGCAGCTTCGGACAGGGTGAAGAGCAGTACTTC. Translating it yields CASSFGQGEEQYF.

Many counts were recorded for this clonotype. The chain uses TRBV7-9 and TRBJ1-5; D call uncertain. This CDR3 comprises 12 residues. CDR1 and CDR2 from the germline V gene are SEHNR and FQNEAQ (reference sequence). The V and J ends lost 4 bases and 7 bases respectively, with 8 bases between them. The CDR3 loop is CASSYETQPQHF. The CDR3 DNA sequence: TGTGCCAGCAGCTACGAAACCCAGCCCCAGCATTTT.

This clonotype was found many times. V is TRBV12-3 or TRBV12-4 and J is TRBJ1-4, with TRBD1 matching 8 bases. Trimming took 2 bases from V and 3 from J; bases not matched to a gene: 2. There are 15 residues in the CDR3. CDR3 loop: CASSLQGAPNEKLFF. In DNA, the CDR3 is TGTGCCAGCAGTTTACAGGGGGCCCCTAATGAAAAACTGTTTTTT.

This chain joins TRBV12-3 or TRBV12-4 and TRBJ1-4; a weak D match, TRBD1 (6 bases). The CDR3 contains 13 residues. With 6 bases removed from V and 8 bases from J, the gap between germline ends came to 13 bases. The CDR3 is CASSPRGGEKLFF. The DNA for the CDR3 is TGTGCCAGCAGCCCTCGAGGGGGGGAAAAACTGTTTTTT.

This clonotype appeared many times. The chain couples TRBV7-2 to TRBJ2-3; D may correspond to TRBD1 or TRBD2 (5 bases each). Germline V CDR1 and CDR2: SGHTA, FQGNSA. The CDR3 is 15 residues long. Trimming pared 3 bases from V and 0 bases from J, leaving 10 bases between. The CDR3 sequence: CASSFRGPSTDTQYF. The CDR3 DNA reads TGTGCCAGCAGCTTTCGGGGACCCAGCACAGATACGCAGTATTTT.

This clonotype has a count of ten or more. The chain recombines TRBV2 with TRBJ2-1; a weak D match, TRBD2 (6 bases). The CDR3 consists of 13 residues. Germline V gives CDR1 SNHLY, CDR2 FYNNEI. V lost 6 bases and J lost 3, with 9 bases in between. DNA of the CDR3: TGTGCCAGCAGACGGGAGCACTACAATGAGCAGTTCTTC. Its protein product is CASRREHYNEQFF.

This chain uses TRBV28 with TRBJ2-5; D perhaps matches TRBD2 (5 bases). Germline lookup yields CDR1 MDHEN and CDR2 SYDVKM. CDR3 length: 11 amino acids. V was shortened by 5 bases and J by 13 bases, with 14 bases between the two germline ends. CDR3 sequence: CASSPGLRPYF. The CDR3 nucleotides read TGTGCCAGCAGTCCAGGACTTAGACCGTACTTC.